Listed below are T cell receptor beta chains from one sample, sequenced in a study of T cell repertoires in cytomegalovirus infection. These receptors' targets are unknown. TCRdb re-derived calls from the reads in MiXCR, one entry per CDR3 protein. The table shows about 500,000 distinct CDR3 sequences, with about 33% occurring only once. Sequencing was performed on cultured PBMCs, taken from culture after CMV antigen stimulation. The receptors were sampled from a human donor in good health (CMV status not recorded). Some clones in this sample may be carry-over from other donors' samples. CDR3s include the opening cysteine and the closing phenylalanine or tryptophan. Fields, in order: D gene, V gene, J gene, clone size, CDR3 DNA, CDR3 protein. D genes are given only for firm matches. Rows give clone size only sometimes, using once, few, many, or a class for an expanded clone.

d_gene: TRBD2
v_gene: TRBV6-2/TRBV6-3
j_gene: TRBJ2-7
abundance: NA
CDR3nt: TGTGCCAGCAGTACAACTAGCGGGAAGGACGAGCAGTACTTC
CDR3aa: CASSTTSGKDEQYF

d_gene: NA
v_gene: TRBV19
j_gene: TRBJ2-1
abundance: NA
CDR3nt: TGTGCCAGTAGTCCCAACCCGGGCCTTGAGCAGTTCTTC
CDR3aa: CASSPNPGLEQFF

d_gene: NA
v_gene: TRBV19
j_gene: TRBJ1-2
abundance: NA
CDR3nt: TGTGCCAGTAGTCCAGGGGCAAGTACTAACTATGGCTACACCTTC
CDR3aa: CASSPGASTNYGYTF

d_gene: TRBD2
v_gene: TRBV27
j_gene: TRBJ2-1
abundance: NA
CDR3nt: TGTGCCAGCAGTTTATCCCCTAGCGGGACCTACAATGAGCAGTTCTTC
CDR3aa: CASSLSPSGTYNEQFF

d_gene: NA
v_gene: TRBV7-6
j_gene: TRBJ1-1
abundance: NA
CDR3nt: TGTGCCAGCAGCTTAGATGGGGGCGTGAACACTGAAGCTTTCTTT
CDR3aa: CASSLDGGVNTEAFF

d_gene: TRBD2
v_gene: TRBV20-1
j_gene: TRBJ2-2
abundance: NA
CDR3nt: TGCAGTGCTAGACGGGAGGGCAACACCGGGGAGCTGTTTTTT
CDR3aa: CSARREGNTGELFF

d_gene: NA
v_gene: TRBV7-2
j_gene: TRBJ2-3
abundance: NA
CDR3nt: TGTGCCAGCAGCAGGGGGGATCTGTGGACAGATACGCAGTATTTT
CDR3aa: CASSRGDLWTDTQYF

d_gene: NA
v_gene: TRBV6-2/TRBV6-3
j_gene: TRBJ1-2
abundance: NA
CDR3nt: TGTGCCAGCAGTGACTACCCACAGGGTAGCAGTGGCTACACCTTC
CDR3aa: CASSDYPQGSSGYTF

d_gene: TRBD2
v_gene: TRBV7-2
j_gene: TRBJ2-1
abundance: NA
CDR3nt: TGTGCCAGCAGCGTCCAGCGGGGGGATTCGTTCTTC
CDR3aa: CASSVQRGDSFF

d_gene: NA
v_gene: TRBV5-8
j_gene: TRBJ2-7
abundance: NA
CDR3nt: TGTGCCAGCAGCTTGGAGGACCACGGCAATCACGAGCAGTACTTC
CDR3aa: CASSLEDHGNHEQYF

d_gene: NA
v_gene: TRBV29-1
j_gene: TRBJ1-1
abundance: few
CDR3nt: TGCAGCGTTGCTCGACAGGAGGGGAACACTGAAGCTTTCTTT
CDR3aa: CSVARQEGNTEAFF

d_gene: TRBD2
v_gene: TRBV19
j_gene: TRBJ2-1
abundance: NA
CDR3nt: TGTGCCAGTAGCCCACAACCGTTAGCGGGAGTATACAATGAGCAGTTCTTC
CDR3aa: CASSPQPLAGVYNEQFF

d_gene: TRBD2
v_gene: TRBV12-3/TRBV12-4
j_gene: TRBJ2-5
abundance: NA
CDR3nt: TGTGCCAGCAGTTTATCCCCGGGACTAGCGGGAGGTGGGCAAGAGACCCAGTACTTC
CDR3aa: CASSLSPGLAGGGQETQYF

d_gene: TRBD1
v_gene: TRBV6-2/TRBV6-3
j_gene: TRBJ2-1
abundance: NA
CDR3nt: TGTGCCAGCAGCCCAACAGGGGCCGGTCTCTCCTACAATGAGCAGTTCTTC
CDR3aa: CASSPTGAGLSYNEQFF

d_gene: NA
v_gene: TRBV12-3/TRBV12-4
j_gene: TRBJ2-1
abundance: hyperexpanded
CDR3nt: TGTGCCAGCAGTTTAGGCGCAGCGGGGTTCTTC
CDR3aa: CASSLGAAGFF

d_gene: TRBD2
v_gene: TRBV7-2
j_gene: TRBJ2-3
abundance: few
CDR3nt: TGTGCCAGCAGCCGGACTAGCGGGAAGTGGGATACGCAGTATTTT
CDR3aa: CASSRTSGKWDTQYF